A selection of T cell receptor beta chains follows, all from one sample in a study of CXCR3-negative and CXCR3-positive naive CD8 T cells. Using the 5' RACE reads, TCRdb records one entry per CDR3 protein without DNA. This listing includes more than 75,000 distinct CDR3 sequences. Material: naive CXCR3+ CD8+ T cells from blood. The receptors stem from a human donor in good health. Some clones in this sample may be carry-over from other donors' samples. The CDR3 runs from the conserved cysteine through the conserved F or W. Each record gives: J gene, V gene, CDR3 protein.

TRBJ2-1 | TRBV2 | CASTLTGGDEQFF
TRBJ1-2 | TRBV12-3/TRBV12-4 | CASRPGTGLGGYTF
TRBJ1-5 | TRBV28 | CASRPGQVGYSNQPQHF
TRBJ2-1 | TRBV7-2 | CASSRQEIMTSTPNEQFF
TRBJ2-1 | TRBV29-1 | CSVQREGYNEQFF
TRBJ1-1 | TRBV4-2 | CASSQDRHPEAFF
TRBJ2-5 | TRBV7-9 | CASSSRDLQETQYF
TRBJ2-1 | TRBV7-7 | CASSFLAGENEQFF
TRBJ2-7 | TRBV6-2/TRBV6-3 | CASSPPGTGVYEQYF
TRBJ2-3 | TRBV28 | CASSFTNTDTQYF
TRBJ2-7 | TRBV29-1 | CSVEGQDYYEQYF